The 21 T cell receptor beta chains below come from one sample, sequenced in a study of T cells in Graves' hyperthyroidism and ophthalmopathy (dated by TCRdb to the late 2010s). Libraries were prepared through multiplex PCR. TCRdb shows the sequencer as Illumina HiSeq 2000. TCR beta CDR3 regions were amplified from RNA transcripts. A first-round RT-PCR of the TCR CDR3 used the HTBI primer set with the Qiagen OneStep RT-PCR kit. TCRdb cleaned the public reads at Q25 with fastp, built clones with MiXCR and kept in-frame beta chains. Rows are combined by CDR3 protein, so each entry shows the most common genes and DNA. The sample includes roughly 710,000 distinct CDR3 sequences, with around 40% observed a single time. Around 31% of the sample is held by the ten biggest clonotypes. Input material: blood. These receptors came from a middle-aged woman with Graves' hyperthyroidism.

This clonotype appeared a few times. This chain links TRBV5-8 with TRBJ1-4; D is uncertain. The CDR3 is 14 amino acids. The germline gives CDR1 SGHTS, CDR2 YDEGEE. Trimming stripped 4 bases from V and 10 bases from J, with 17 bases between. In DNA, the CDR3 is TGTGCCAGCAGCCCATCAGCTAATGAGCGAAAACTGTTTTTT. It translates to CASSPSANERKLFF.

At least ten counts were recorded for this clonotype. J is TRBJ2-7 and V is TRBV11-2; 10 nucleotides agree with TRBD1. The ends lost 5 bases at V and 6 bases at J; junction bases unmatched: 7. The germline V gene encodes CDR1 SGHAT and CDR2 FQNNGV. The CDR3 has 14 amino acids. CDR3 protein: CASSPRGQGSEQYF. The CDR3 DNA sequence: TGTGCCAGCAGCCCTAGGGGACAGGGGTCCGAGCAGTACTTC.

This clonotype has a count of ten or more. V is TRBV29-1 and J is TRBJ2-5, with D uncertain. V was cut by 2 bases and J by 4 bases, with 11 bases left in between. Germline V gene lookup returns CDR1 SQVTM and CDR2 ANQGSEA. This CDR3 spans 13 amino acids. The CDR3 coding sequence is TGCAGCGTTGAAATACGGTTCGCAGAGACCCAGTACTTC. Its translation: CSVEIRFAETQYF.

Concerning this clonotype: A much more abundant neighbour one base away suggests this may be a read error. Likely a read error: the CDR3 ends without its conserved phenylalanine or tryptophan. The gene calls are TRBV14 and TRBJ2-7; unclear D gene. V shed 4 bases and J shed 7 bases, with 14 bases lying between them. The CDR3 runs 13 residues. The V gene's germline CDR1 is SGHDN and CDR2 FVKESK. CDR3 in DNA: TGTGCCAGCAGCCCGCGGCCAGCCGGGGAGCAGTACCTC. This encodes CASSPRPAGEQYL.

CDR3 amino acids: CASSRHTTPGGNTEAFF. The CDR3 bases are TGTGCCAGCAGTCGACATACCACTCCGGGGGGAAACACTGAAGCTTTCTTT. J is TRBJ1-1 and V is TRBV7-8, with TRBD1 as a possible D gene (5 bases). Germline CDR1 SGHVS, CDR2 FQNEAQ. Trimming took off 6 bases at V and 2 bases at J, with 22 bases between the two ends. This CDR3 is 17 amino acids long.

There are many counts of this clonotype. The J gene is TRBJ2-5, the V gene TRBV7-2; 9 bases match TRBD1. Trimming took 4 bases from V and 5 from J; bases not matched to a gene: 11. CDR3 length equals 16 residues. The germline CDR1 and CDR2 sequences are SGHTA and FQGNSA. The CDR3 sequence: CASSSNRPGQGETQYF. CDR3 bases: TGTGCCAGCAGCTCCAACCGACCAGGACAGGGGGAGACCCAGTACTTC. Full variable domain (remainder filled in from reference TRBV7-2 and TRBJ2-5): GAGVSQSPSNKVTEKGKDVELRCDPISGHTALYWYRQSLGQGLEFLIYFQGNSAPDKSGLPSDRFSAERTGGSVSTLTIQRTQQEDSAVYLCASSSNRPGQGETQYFGPGTRLLVL.

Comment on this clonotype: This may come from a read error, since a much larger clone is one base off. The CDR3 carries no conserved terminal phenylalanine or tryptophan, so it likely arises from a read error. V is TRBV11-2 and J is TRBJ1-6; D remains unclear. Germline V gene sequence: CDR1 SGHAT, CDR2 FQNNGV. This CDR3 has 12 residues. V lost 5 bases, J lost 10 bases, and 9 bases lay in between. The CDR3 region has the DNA TGTGCCAGCAGCCCGCCATGGTCACCCCTCCACCTT. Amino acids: CASSPPWSPLHL.

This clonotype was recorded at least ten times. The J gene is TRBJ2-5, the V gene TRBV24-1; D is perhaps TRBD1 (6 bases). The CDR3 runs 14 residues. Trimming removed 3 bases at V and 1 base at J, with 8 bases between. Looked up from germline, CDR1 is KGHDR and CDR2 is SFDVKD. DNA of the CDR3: TGTGCCACCAGTGATCCGGACAGCCAAGAGACCCAGTACTTC. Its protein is CATSDPDSQETQYF.

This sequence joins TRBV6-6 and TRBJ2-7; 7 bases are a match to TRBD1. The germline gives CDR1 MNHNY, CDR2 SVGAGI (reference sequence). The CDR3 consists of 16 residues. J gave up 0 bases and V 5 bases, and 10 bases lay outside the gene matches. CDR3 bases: TGTGCCAGCAGTGACGTGACAGGGTCCCTCTCCTACGAGCAGTACTTC. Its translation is CASSDVTGSLSYEQYF.

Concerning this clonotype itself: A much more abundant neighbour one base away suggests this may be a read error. CDR3 coding DNA: TGTGCCAGCAGATCCGGGACAGGGGGGACCCAGTACTTC. Translating it yields CASRSGTGGTQYF. The J gene is TRBJ2-5, the V gene TRBV7-1; 11 bases match TRBD1. TRBV7-1 is marked as an open reading frame, function uncertain. V was clipped by 6 bases and J by 7 bases; unmatched bases: 4. The CDR3 is made up of 13 amino acids.

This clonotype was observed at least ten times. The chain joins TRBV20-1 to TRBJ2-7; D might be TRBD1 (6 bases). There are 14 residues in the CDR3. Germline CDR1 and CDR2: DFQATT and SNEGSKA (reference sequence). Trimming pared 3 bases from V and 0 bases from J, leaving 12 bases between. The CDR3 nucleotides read TGCAGTGCTAGGAACAGGGCGACCTCCTACGAGCAGTACTTC. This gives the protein CSARNRATSYEQYF.

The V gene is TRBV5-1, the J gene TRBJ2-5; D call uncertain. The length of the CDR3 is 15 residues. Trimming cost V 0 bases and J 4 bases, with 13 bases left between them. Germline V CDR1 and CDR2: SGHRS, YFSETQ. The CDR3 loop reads CASSLVTGKGETQYF. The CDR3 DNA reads TGCGCCAGCAGCTTGGTCACTGGCAAGGGAGAGACCCAGTACTTC.

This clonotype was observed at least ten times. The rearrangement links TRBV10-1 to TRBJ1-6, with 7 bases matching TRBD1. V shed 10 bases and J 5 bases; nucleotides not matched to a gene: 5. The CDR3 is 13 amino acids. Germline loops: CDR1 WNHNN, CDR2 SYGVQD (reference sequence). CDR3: CATRDSDNSPLHF. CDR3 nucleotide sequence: TGCGCCACGCGGGACAGCGATAATTCACCCCTCCACTTT.

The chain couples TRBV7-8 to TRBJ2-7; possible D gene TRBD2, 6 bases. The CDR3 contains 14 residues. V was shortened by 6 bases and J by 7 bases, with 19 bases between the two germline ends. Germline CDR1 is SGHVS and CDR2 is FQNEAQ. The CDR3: CASSLGRGLGEQYF. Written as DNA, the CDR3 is TGTGCCAGCAGTCTCGGACGGGGGTTAGGGGAGCAGTACTTC.

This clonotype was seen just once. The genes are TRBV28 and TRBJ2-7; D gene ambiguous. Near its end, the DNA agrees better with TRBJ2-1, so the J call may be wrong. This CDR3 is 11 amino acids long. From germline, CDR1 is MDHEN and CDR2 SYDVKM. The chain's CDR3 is CASSLRNEQFF. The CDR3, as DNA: TGTGCCAGCAGTTTACGCAATGAGCAGTTCTTC.

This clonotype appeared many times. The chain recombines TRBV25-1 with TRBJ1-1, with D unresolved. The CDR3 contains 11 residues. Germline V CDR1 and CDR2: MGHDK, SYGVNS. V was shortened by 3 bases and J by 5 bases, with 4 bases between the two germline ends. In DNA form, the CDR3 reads TGTGCCAGCAGTGATGTAACTGAAGCTTTCTTT. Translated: CASSDVTEAFF.

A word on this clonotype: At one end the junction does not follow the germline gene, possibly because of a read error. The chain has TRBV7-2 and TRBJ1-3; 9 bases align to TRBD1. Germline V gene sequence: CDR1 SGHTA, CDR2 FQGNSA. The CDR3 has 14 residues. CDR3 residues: CASSTMGQGNTICF. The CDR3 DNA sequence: TGTGCCAGCAGCACCATGGGACAGGGAAACACCATATGCTTT. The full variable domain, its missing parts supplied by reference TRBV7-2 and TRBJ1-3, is GAGVSQSPSNKVTEKGKDVELRCDPISGHTALYWYRQSLGQGLEFLIYFQGNSAPDKSGLPSDRFSAERTGGSVSTLTIQRTQQEDSAVYLCASSTMGQGNTICFGEGSWLTVV.

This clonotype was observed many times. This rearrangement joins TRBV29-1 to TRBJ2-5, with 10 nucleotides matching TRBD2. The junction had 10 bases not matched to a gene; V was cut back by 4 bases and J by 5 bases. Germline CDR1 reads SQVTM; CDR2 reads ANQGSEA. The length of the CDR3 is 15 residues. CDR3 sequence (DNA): TGCAGCGTTGTCACAGCGGGAGGGCCGGGTGAGACCCAGTACTTC. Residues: CSVVTAGGPGETQYF.

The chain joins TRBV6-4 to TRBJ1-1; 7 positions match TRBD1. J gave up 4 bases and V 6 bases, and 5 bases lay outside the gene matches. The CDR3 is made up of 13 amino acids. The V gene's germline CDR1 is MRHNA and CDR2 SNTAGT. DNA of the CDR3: TGTGCCAGCAGGCAGACAGGGAGCACTGAAGCTTTCTTT. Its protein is CASRQTGSTEAFF.

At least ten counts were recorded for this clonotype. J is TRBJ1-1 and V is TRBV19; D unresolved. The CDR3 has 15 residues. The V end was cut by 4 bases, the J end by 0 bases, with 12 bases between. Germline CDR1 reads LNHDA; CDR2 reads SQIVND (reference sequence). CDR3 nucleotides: TGTGCCAGTAGTACGGCTCGCACAGTGAACACTGAAGCTTTCTTT. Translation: CASSTARTVNTEAFF.

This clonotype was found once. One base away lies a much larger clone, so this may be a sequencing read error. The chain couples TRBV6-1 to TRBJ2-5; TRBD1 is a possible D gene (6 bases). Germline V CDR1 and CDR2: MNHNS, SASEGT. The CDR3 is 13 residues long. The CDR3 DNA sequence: TGTGCCAGCAGCCAACACAGGGCGGAGACCCAGCACTTC. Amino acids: CASSQHRAETQHF.